The clone carrying this TCR beta chain was observed a handful of times. Its target is not known. PCR employed 60 Vbeta and 13 Jbeta primers. Measured with immunoSEQ multiplex PCR; TCRdb has only the in-frame clones, and not every one. The data show 150,000 to 200,000 clones, about 80% seen once. This entry is derived from a study of cytomegalovirus exposure and HLA in healthy donors. CDR3 size: 14 residues. In germline, CDR1 is WNHNN, CDR2 SYGVQD (reference sequence). Trimming removed 10 bases at V and 1 base at J, with 14 bases between. Study-level results: The study assumed roughly uniform donor sequencing depth for presence/absence analyses.

This receptor was identified in a woman aged 40 to 50 in good health and CMV-seronegative. The V gene is TRBV10-1, the J gene TRBJ2-1; D may be TRBD1 (6 bases). The source material was PBMCs. Here the CDR3 DNA reads TGCGCCAACATCTACAGGGTATCCTACAATGAGCAGTTCTTC. The encoded protein is CANIYRVSYNEQFF.